One T cell receptor (beta chain) is described in this entry. The length of the CDR3 is 15 residues. Germline V lookup: CDR1 LGHDT, CDR2 YNNKEL (reference sequence). The ends were cut back, 4 bases at V and 1 base at J, with 8 bases in the middle. This entry comes from a study of early T cells in non-severe SARS-CoV-2 infection. Across the whole study: Sequencing used unsorted whole-blood bulk RNA, so chains lack pairing.

Each cDNA molecule carried a unique molecular identifier. MiXCR, applied by TCRdb to the 5' RACE reads, yields one record per CDR3 protein. The sample includes some 60,000 distinct CDR3 sequences, over 9.5% of them seen just once. V gene TRBV3-1 combines with J gene TRBJ2-6; D unresolved. The input for sequencing was whole blood, taken at baseline. The source is an adult who was a healthcare worker with PCR-confirmed SARS-CoV-2 infection or an uninfected control (not recorded which). The CDR3 nucleotides are TGTGCCAGCAGCCCCGTAATGTCTGGGGCCAACGTCCTGACTTTC. It encodes CASSPVMSGANVLTF.